A selection of T cell receptor beta chains follows, all from one sample in a study of cytomegalovirus exposure and HLA in healthy donors. Only in-frame clones appear in the TCRdb table, and some are missing; sequencing was by immunoSEQ multiplex PCR. The repertoire consists of more than 95,000 clones, with over 8% occurring once and the leading ten covering 2.5% to 3.5%. The source material was PBMCs. These receptors were obtained from a man aged 30 to 39 in good health and CMV-seronegative. CDR3s include the opening cysteine and the closing phenylalanine or tryptophan. Fields, in order: V gene, D gene, J gene, clone size, CDR3 DNA, CDR3 protein. The D gene is left open where the match is weak. The listing skips clone size in some rows; elsewhere it reads once, few, many or a size class.

>TRBV27|.|TRBJ1-3|.
TGTGCCAGCAGTTCACAAATCTCTGGAAACACCATATATTTT
CASSSQISGNTIYF
>TRBV5-1|.|TRBJ2-7|.
TGCGCCAGCAGCCCCGGGGGTGGTTACGAGCAGTACTTC
CASSPGGGYEQYF
>TRBV7-8|TRBD2|TRBJ2-1|few
TGTGCCAGCAGCTTAGCAGCGGGATGGGTTAATGAGCAGTTCTTC
CASSLAAGWVNEQFF
>TRBV30|.|TRBJ1-1|few
TGTGCCTGGAACCAGGGGACTGAAGCTTTCTTT
CAWNQGTEAFF
>TRBV6-1|TRBD1|TRBJ2-5|few
TGTGCCAGCAGTGTACAGGGGGCGGAGACCCAGTACTTC
CASSVQGAETQYF
>TRBV5-1|.|TRBJ1-5|few
TGCGCCAGCAGCTTGGGTAGCGGCAATCAGCCCCAGCATTTT
CASSLGSGNQPQHF
>TRBV10-2|.|TRBJ2-7|.
TGCGCCAGCAGTGGCACAGAACCCTACGAGCAGTACTTC
CASSGTEPYEQYF
>TRBV5-1|.|TRBJ2-3|few
TGCGCCAGCAGCTTCTCAGGGGATAGGACAGATACGCAGTATTTT
CASSFSGDRTDTQYF
>TRBV7-8|TRBD1|TRBJ1-5|few
TGTGCCAGCAGCCTCTCGACAGGGGTTCAGCCCCAGCATTTT
CASSLSTGVQPQHF
>TRBV30|.|TRBJ2-5|few
TGTGCCTGGAGTAGGGGGGGTGAGACCCAGTACTTC
CAWSRGGETQYF
>TRBV7-3|.|TRBJ1-1|few
TGTGCCAGCAGCTTAAAAGGGGGACACCAGAACACTGAAGCTTTCTTT
CASSLKGGHQNTEAFF
>TRBV18|TRBD2|TRBJ2-3|few
TGTGCCAGCTTAAGCGGGACTAGCAGTACAGATACGCAGTATTTT
CASLSGTSSTDTQYF
>TRBV13|.|TRBJ1-1|few
TGTGCCAGCAGCTTTCGGAGCGGGAACACTGAAGCTTTCTTT
CASSFRSGNTEAFF
>TRBV7-9|.|TRBJ2-4|few
TGTGCCAGCACCCCTAACAGGGAGGGGGCCAAAAACATTCAGTACTTC
CASTPNREGAKNIQYF
>TRBV6-5|TRBD2|TRBJ2-3|.
TGTGCCAGCAGTTACTCGACTAGCGGGAGATGGGATACGCAGTATTTT
CASSYSTSGRWDTQYF
>TRBV7-2|.|TRBJ1-1|few
TGTGCCAGCAGCCTTTACACTGAAGCTTTCTTT
CASSLYTEAFF
>TRBV2|TRBD1|TRBJ1-2|few
TGTGCCAGCAGTCTCAGGGGGATTGATGGCTACACCTTC
CASSLRGIDGYTF
>TRBV5-4|.|TRBJ2-7|.
TGTGCCAGCAGCTCGGTCTTCCCGGGGTACGAGCAGTACTTC
CASSSVFPGYEQYF
>TRBV9|TRBD1|TRBJ1-1|few
TGTGCCAGCAGCGTAGGGGACAGGGGGTCGACTGAAGCTTTCTTT
CASSVGDRGSTEAFF
>TRBV28|.|TRBJ1-3|.
TGTGCCAGCAGTGACACCCGGTTATATTTT
CASSDTRLYF
>TRBV7-2|TRBD1|TRBJ1-1|.
TGTGCCAGCAGCTTAGACAGGGGGCCGAAAACTGAAGCTTTCTTT
CASSLDRGPKTEAFF
>TRBV4-1|.|TRBJ2-7|few
TGCGCCAGCAGCCAAGTAACAGGGATTACCTACGAGCAGTACTTC
CASSQVTGITYEQYF
>TRBV15|.|TRBJ1-1|few
TGTGCCACCAGCCCCCGACAGCTCACTGAAGCTTTCTTT
CATSPRQLTEAFF
>TRBV27|TRBD1|TRBJ1-2|.
TGTGCCAGCAGTTCATGGACAGGGCCCAACTATGGCTACACCTTC
CASSSWTGPNYGYTF
>TRBV6-1|TRBD1|TRBJ2-1|.
TGTGCCAGCAGGGGGACAGCATCCTACGAGCAGTTCTTC
CASRGTASYEQFF
>TRBV18|TRBD1|TRBJ1-2|few
TGTGCCAGCTCACCGACAGGGCAAGGCTATGGCTACACCTTC
CASSPTGQGYGYTF
>TRBV6-5|TRBD1|TRBJ2-7|.
TGTGCCAGCAGAAGCTTACAGGGGGCCTACGAGCAGTACTTC
CASRSLQGAYEQYF